The 17 T cell receptor beta chains presented below share a single source sample, sequenced in a study of shared T cell receptors in the human thymus. Repertoires were generated with immunoSEQ multiplex PCR, while TCRdb's copy carries only in-frame clones and drops some. The sample carries 500,000 to 850,000 clones, approximately 87% recorded once. The same data also contributed to another study, on human thymus T cells.

The sample comprised thymocytes. The source of these receptors is a boy younger than two with a congenital heart defect.

The V call is TRBV9, the J call TRBJ1-2; the match to TRBD1 covers 9 bases. In germline, CDR1 is SGDLS, CDR2 YYNGEE. The CDR3 sequence is 14 residues long. V lost 2 bases and J lost 8; bases outside the gene matches: 7. The CDR3 loop is CASSVRTGGWGYTF. The CDR3 DNA follows: TGTGCCAGCAGCGTCCGTACAGGGGGCTGGGGCTACACCTTC.

The genes are TRBV7-9 and TRBJ2-7; possible D gene TRBD2, 6 bases. The germline V and J ends were trimmed by 8 bases and 5 bases, with 25 bases remaining between them. CDR1 and CDR2 from the germline V gene are SEHNR and FQNEAQ (reference sequence). The CDR3 length is 16 residues. The CDR3 nucleotides read TGTGCCAGCGGCTCGAATACCGGGAGCGATCGGAACGAGCAGTACTTC. Translated: CASGSNTGSDRNEQYF.

This clone appeared once. This chain's CDR3 is CASSAWEAGVQDTQYF. The CDR3 coding sequence is TGTGCCAGCAGTGCCTGGGAAGCGGGAGTACAAGATACGCAGTATTTT. This rearrangement joins TRBV28 to TRBJ2-3, with 8 bases lining up with TRBD2. This CDR3 comprises 16 residues. CDR1 is MDHEN and CDR2 is SYDVKM in the germline V gene. V trimming: 5 bases; J trimming: 5 bases; junction bases outside the gene matches: 12.

The rearrangement joins TRBV25-1 to TRBJ2-3; 13 nucleotides agree with TRBD2. The CDR3 is 16 residues long. The V and J ends lost 6 bases and 3 bases, in that order; junction bases with no gene match: 6. Germline assignment: CDR1 MGHDK and CDR2 SYGVNS. This CDR3 is CASSRTSGSETDTQYF. The CDR3 nucleotides are TGTGCCAGCAGCCGGACTAGCGGGAGCGAAACAGATACGCAGTATTTT.

This chain joins TRBV27 and TRBJ2-3; 7 bases are shared with TRBD1. V lost 4 bases to trimming and J lost 2 bases; unmatched junction nucleotides: 6. CDR3 length equals 15 residues. CDR1 and CDR2 from the germline V gene are MNHEY and SMNVEV (reference sequence). The CDR3 reads CASSSRDRSTDTQYF. The CDR3 DNA is TGTGCCAGCAGTTCCCGGGACAGATCCACAGATACGCAGTATTTT.

This sequence joins TRBV9 and TRBJ1-1, with D possibly TRBD1 on 6 matching bases. Germline lookup yields CDR1 SGDLS and CDR2 YYNGEE. V shed 3 bases and J shed 1 base, with 13 bases lying between them. The CDR3 runs 15 residues. This CDR3 is CASSARQEPNTEAFF. CDR3 DNA: TGTGCCAGCAGCGCCCGACAGGAGCCGAACACTGAAGCTTTCTTT.

V is TRBV5-8 and J is TRBJ1-5; maybe TRBD1 (6 bases). The germline V gene encodes CDR1 SGHTS and CDR2 YDEGEE. CDR3 size: 16 residues. The V and J ends lost 4 bases and 1 base respectively, with 15 bases between them. CDR3 nucleotide sequence: TGTGCCAGCAGCGGACAACAGGGATGGAGCAATCAGCCCCAGCATTTT. Its protein product is CASSGQQGWSNQPQHF.

Written as DNA, the CDR3 is TGTGCCAGCAGCAGGGGACGCAATCAGCCCCAGCATTTT. This gives the protein CASSRGRNQPQHF. The chain is built from TRBV27 and TRBJ1-5; maybe TRBD1 (6 bases). CDR3 size: 13 residues. V gave up 6 bases and J gave up 2 bases, with 8 bases separating them. Germline V CDR1 and CDR2: MNHEY, SMNVEV (reference sequence).

This chain uses TRBV6-5 with TRBJ2-7, with 7 bases fitting TRBD2. V dropped 6 bases and J dropped 3; count of bases not matched to a gene: 5. Germline V gene data show CDR1 as MNHEY and CDR2 as SVGAGI. CDR3 size: 13 residues. CDR3 DNA: TGTGCCAGCAGGGGAGGGGTAGGCTACGAGCAGTACTTC. It is translated as CASRGGVGYEQYF.

The V call is TRBV5-6, the J call TRBJ2-7; perhaps TRBD2 as D (6 bases). The CDR3 is 12 amino acids. Trimming shortened V by 5 bases and J by 5 bases, and 11 bases separated the two germline ends. The germline CDR1 and CDR2 sequences are SGHDT and YYEEEE. The CDR3 bases are TGTGCCAGCAGTCTGGGACTCCACGAGCAGTACTTC. Translating it yields CASSLGLHEQYF.

The V gene is TRBV27, the J gene TRBJ2-3; D unresolved. Per the germline V gene, CDR1 is MNHEY and CDR2 is SMNVEV (reference sequence). This CDR3 spans 14 amino acids. Trimming stripped 5 bases from V and 2 bases from J, with 11 bases between. The CDR3 loop reads CASSLSEPTDTQYF. The DNA of the CDR3 is TGTGCCAGCAGTCTGAGCGAACCCACAGATACGCAGTATTTT.

Here the CDR3 reads CASSPHSTGGQETQYF. The DNA of the CDR3 is TGTGCCAGCTCACCACATTCCACAGGGGGGCAAGAGACCCAGTACTTC. This chain uses TRBV18 with TRBJ2-5, with TRBD1 matching 8 bases. The J segment lost 2 bases and the V segment lost 1 base, leaving 6 bases of the junction unmatched. This CDR3 is 16 amino acids long. Germline V CDR1 and CDR2: KGHSH, LQKENI.

This chain links TRBV28 with TRBJ2-7, with 8 bases lining up with TRBD2. Trimming removed 5 bases from V and 3 bases from J; junction bases left unmatched: 9. The CDR3 runs 15 residues. The germline gives CDR1 MDHEN, CDR2 SYDVKM. In DNA form, the CDR3 reads TGTGCCAGCAGTCGGGGTGCGGGAGGACTCTACGAGCAGTACTTC. Translation gives CASSRGAGGLYEQYF.

This clone showed up just once. The V gene is TRBV12-5, the J gene TRBJ2-2; TRBD2 aligns across 9 bases. V shed 1 base, J shed 1 base, and the junction held 4 bases outside the gene matches. The CDR3 spans 17 residues. Germline CDR1 is LGHNT and CDR2 is FRNRAP. The chain's CDR3 is CASGLEGTSLNTGELFF. DNA of the CDR3: TGTGCTAGTGGTTTGGAAGGGACTAGCTTGAACACCGGGGAGCTGTTTTTT.

The chain recombines TRBV7-4 with TRBJ1-2, with unresolved D. The germline V gene encodes CDR1 SGHVT and CDR2 SQSDAQ. There are 16 residues in the CDR3. The V end was cut by 3 bases, the J end by 7 bases, with 21 bases between. The CDR3 sequence is CASSLLPYGVNGGYTF. The CDR3 bases are TGTGCCAGCAGCTTGCTACCCTACGGTGTGAACGGTGGCTACACCTTC.

The genes are TRBV2 and TRBJ2-4; D is possibly TRBD1 (5 bases). The CDR3 is made up of 15 amino acids. Germline values: CDR1 SNHLY, CDR2 FYNNEI. V shed 6 bases and J shed 0 bases, with 12 bases lying between them. The CDR3 DNA reads TGTGCCAGCAGATCCCGACAGTTAGCCAAAAACATTCAGTACTTC. This gives the protein CASRSRQLAKNIQYF.

This clone was counted a single time. This chain joins TRBV14 and TRBJ2-7; TRBD1 matches at 9 bases. Germline V gene data show CDR1 as SGHDN and CDR2 as FVKESK. The CDR3 contains 16 residues. V lost 4 bases, J lost 5 bases, and 12 bases stayed unmatched. The chain's CDR3 is CASSRERTGARHEQYF. CDR3 nucleotide sequence: TGTGCCAGCAGCCGCGAGAGGACAGGGGCGCGCCACGAGCAGTACTTC.